This T cell receptor (beta chain) is drawn from a study of blood T cell repertoires in COVID-19. Background on the study: From T cells, B-cell-depleted T cells, or PBMCs came the material, which was cDNA or gDNA.

Authors' processing steps: Amplification from reference gene primers served as the basis for estimated nucleated cell counts. Repertoires were generated with immunoSEQ multiplex PCR, while TCRdb's copy carries only in-frame clones and drops some. The DNA gave D and trimming, while V, J and clone size come from that table. Of some 150,000 clones listed, roughly 83% were seen once; the top ten hold roughly 9.2%. Germline V gives CDR1 SGHTA, CDR2 FQGTGA. V lost 6 bases and J lost 5; bases outside the gene matches: 5. The CDR3 contains 14 residues. Those enrolled, adults aged about 18 to 89 years, came from about 24 US areas.

This sequence was found in a middle-aged man who had recovered from COVID-19. The chain uses TRBV7-3 and TRBJ2-1; 9 nucleotides line up with TRBD2. What was sequenced was PBMCs or T cells enriched from blood (not recorded which). The CDR3 loop reads CASRRGGLDNEQFF. The CDR3 nucleotides read TGTGCCAGCAGGCGGGGGGGCCTCGACAATGAGCAGTTCTTC. Full variable domain (rest looked up from reference TRBV7-3 and TRBJ2-1): GAGVSQTPSNKVTEKGKYVELRCDPISGHTALYWYRQSLGQGPEFLIYFQGTGAADDSGLPNDRFFAVRPEGSVSTLKIQRTERGDSAVYLCASRRGGLDNEQFFGPGTRLTVL.